This T cell receptor (beta chain) was profiled in a study of early T cells in non-severe SARS-CoV-2 infection. Study summary: Sequenced bulk RNA came from whole blood that was unsorted, and chains were unpaired.

Turning to this clonotype: What it binds is not known.

Study outcomes and limitations: The VDJdb matching leaned toward anti-spike CD8 responses and overlooked private and CD4 specificities.

Individual cDNA molecules were tagged with unique molecular identifiers. TCRdb re-derived calls from the 5' RACE reads in MiXCR, one entry per CDR3 protein. The sample lists around 80,000 distinct CDR3 sequences, around 11% occurring once. The sequence derives from an adult who was a healthcare worker with PCR-confirmed SARS-CoV-2 infection or an uninfected control (not recorded which). The source was whole blood, collected at baseline.

CDR3: CSAREQGNTGELFF. The CDR3 DNA sequence: TGCAGTGCTAGAGAGCAGGGGAACACCGGGGAGCTGTTTTTT. This rearrangement joins TRBV20-1 to TRBJ2-2, with D possibly being TRBD1 (5 bases). CDR3 length equals 14 residues. The V gene's germline CDR1 is DFQATT and CDR2 SNEGSKA (reference sequence). Trimming pared 0 bases from V and 1 base from J, leaving 6 bases between.